These T cell receptor beta chains were read from a single sample in a study of blood T cell repertoires in COVID-19. Produced via immunoSEQ multiplex PCR; TCRdb's table is partial and in-frame only. The sample has about 200,000 clones, about 91% seen once; the top ten hold around 4.8%. Sequenced: peripheral blood. These receptors were obtained from a woman aged 40 to 49 with acute or convalescent COVID-19. CDR3s include the opening cysteine and the closing phenylalanine or tryptophan. Fields, in order: D gene, V gene, J gene, CDR3 DNA, CDR3 protein. The D gene is left open where the match is weak.

D gene: NA; V gene: TRBV7-9; J gene: TRBJ1-6; CDR3 DNA: TGTGCCAGCGGTTCAGGGTCCTTTGGGGATTCACCCCTCCACTTT; CDR3 protein: CASGSGSFGDSPLHF
D gene: NA; V gene: TRBV7-2; J gene: TRBJ1-1; CDR3 DNA: TGTGCCAGCAGCTTATTTGGGTACAGGGAGACGGCCACTGAAGCTTTCTTT; CDR3 protein: CASSLFGYRETATEAFF
D gene: NA; V gene: TRBV5-6; J gene: TRBJ1-1; CDR3 DNA: TGTGCCAGCAGCCACCGACCCTTCGACAGGTCGGCCTCGGCTTTCTTT; CDR3 protein: CASSHRPFDRSASAFF
D gene: TRBD1; V gene: TRBV5-1; J gene: TRBJ1-2; CDR3 DNA: TGCGCCAGCAGCCTTCCGGACAGGGGGGATGGCTACACCTTC; CDR3 protein: CASSLPDRGDGYTF
D gene: TRBD2; V gene: TRBV9; J gene: TRBJ2-1; CDR3 DNA: TGTGCCAGCAGCAACCCGACTAGCGGGGGGGCAGGAAATGAGCAGTTCTTC; CDR3 protein: CASSNPTSGGAGNEQFF
D gene: NA; V gene: TRBV11-2; J gene: TRBJ2-3; CDR3 DNA: TGTGCCAGCAGCTTAGGAGAAGTCGCTACGCAGTATTTT; CDR3 protein: CASSLGEVATQYF
D gene: NA; V gene: TRBV6-5; J gene: TRBJ1-2; CDR3 DNA: TGTGCCACCCAAGGGGTAATTGACTATGGCTACACCTTC; CDR3 protein: CATQGVIDYGYTF
D gene: NA; V gene: TRBV10-1; J gene: TRBJ2-3; CDR3 DNA: TGCGCCAGCGGGACAAACACAGATACGCAGTATTTT; CDR3 protein: CASGTNTDTQYF
D gene: NA; V gene: TRBV11-2; J gene: TRBJ1-2; CDR3 DNA: TGTGCCAGCAGCTTAGAACCCTCTCGGGTGAACCTCTATGGCTACACCTTC; CDR3 protein: CASSLEPSRVNLYGYTF
D gene: TRBD2; V gene: TRBV15; J gene: TRBJ2-3; CDR3 DNA: TGTGCCACCAGCCCCGGGACTAGCGGGGAGATAGATACGCAGTATTTT; CDR3 protein: CATSPGTSGEIDTQYF
D gene: TRBD1; V gene: TRBV5-1; J gene: TRBJ1-4; CDR3 DNA: TGCGCCAGCAGCTTGGGGGAGACAGGGTCTAATGAAAAACTGTTTTTT; CDR3 protein: CASSLGETGSNEKLFF
D gene: TRBD1; V gene: TRBV5-6; J gene: TRBJ2-5; CDR3 DNA: TGTGCCAGCAGCCTTCGACAGGGCCACCAAGAGACCCAGTACTTC; CDR3 protein: CASSLRQGHQETQYF
D gene: TRBD1; V gene: TRBV11-2; J gene: TRBJ1-2; CDR3 DNA: TGTGCCAGCAGCTTATCGGACAGGGGCTCCTATGGCTACACCTTC; CDR3 protein: CASSLSDRGSYGYTF
D gene: NA; V gene: TRBV5-1; J gene: TRBJ2-3; CDR3 DNA: TGCGCCAGCAGCTTGACTACAGGGAGAGATACGCAGTATTTT; CDR3 protein: CASSLTTGRDTQYF
D gene: NA; V gene: TRBV19; J gene: TRBJ1-2; CDR3 DNA: TGTGCCAGTAGCCTCCGAGCTCATTCCAACTATGGCTACACCTTC; CDR3 protein: CASSLRAHSNYGYTF
D gene: NA; V gene: TRBV19; J gene: TRBJ1-4; CDR3 DNA: TGTGCCAGTAGTGGAGGGGAACTGTTTTTT; CDR3 protein: CASSGGELFF
D gene: NA; V gene: TRBV2; J gene: TRBJ2-5; CDR3 DNA: TGTGCCAGCGCCCTGACTATAACTCAAGAGACCCAGTACTTC; CDR3 protein: CASALTITQETQYF